Listed below are T cell receptor beta chains from one sample, sequenced in a study of CD8 T cells in Susac syndrome. TCRdb re-derived calls from the immunoSEQ multiplex PCR reads in MiXCR, one entry per CDR3 protein. Of 160,000 or so distinct CDR3 sequences listed, around 96% are singletons. Sequencing used CD8+ T cells from PBMCs. All receptors come from a human donor with multiple sclerosis. The CDR3 runs from the conserved cysteine through the conserved F or W. A D gene is named only where the DNA matches it firmly. Some rows mark clone size as missing; the rest say once, few, many or name a class of expanded clone.

TRBD2	TRBJ2-7	TRBV5-6	-	CATSRGGGTYEQYF	TGTGCCACTAGCCGGGGCGGGGGGACTTACGAGCAGTACTTC
-	TRBJ1-2	TRBV29-1	-	CSVEGRQAANYGYTF	TGCAGCGTTGAAGGGCGGCAGGCGGCTAACTATGGCTACACCTTC
-	TRBJ1-1	TRBV12-3/TRBV12-4	once	CASSSLGWETEAFF	TGTGCCAGCAGTTCACTAGGATGGGAGACTGAAGCTTTCTTT
TRBD2	TRBJ2-1	TRBV4-3	-	CASSQGLGLANEQFF	TGCGCCAGTTCCCAGGGACTAGGCCTGGCAAATGAGCAGTTCTTC
-	TRBJ2-1	TRBV25-1	-	CASSDGLKNEQFF	TGTGCCAGCAGTGACGGGTTGAAGAATGAGCAGTTCTTC
TRBD1	TRBJ2-7	TRBV20-1	once	CSAFSRDRGSYEQYF	TGCAGTGCTTTTTCCCGGGACAGGGGCTCCTACGAGCAGTACTTC
-	TRBJ2-5	TRBV25-1	-	CASSVAQETQYF	TGTGCCAGCTCGGTCGCCCAAGAGACCCAGTACTTC
-	TRBJ1-1	TRBV28	-	CASSLMVVTEAFF	TGTGCCAGCAGTTTGATGGTCGTCACTGAAGCTTTCTTT
TRBD2	TRBJ2-7	TRBV13	-	CASSLGRGGKAHEQYF	TGTGCCAGCAGCTTAGGCCGGGGAGGGAAGGCCCACGAGCAGTACTTC
TRBD1	TRBJ2-7	TRBV29-1	-	CSVESGTGILGEQYF	TGCAGCGTTGAATCGGGGACAGGGATACTCGGCGAGCAGTACTTC
TRBD2	TRBJ2-7	TRBV7-9	-	CASSQGTSGSYEQYF	TGTGCCAGCAGCCAAGGGACTAGCGGTTCCTACGAGCAGTACTTC
TRBD2	TRBJ2-1	TRBV27	-	CASSSPGGEQFF	TGTGCCAGCAGTTCACCGGGAGGCGAGCAGTTCTTC
-	TRBJ2-3	TRBV27	once	CASSGPGGPDTQYF	TGTGCCAGCAGCGGCCCGGGGGGCCCAGATACGCAGTATTTT
TRBD1	TRBJ1-2	TRBV20-1	-	CSASPPRDRALLANYGYTF	TGCAGTGCGTCGCCACCCCGGGACAGGGCCCTGTTAGCTAACTATGGCTACACCTTC
TRBD2	TRBJ2-4	TRBV30	-	CAWSPGGRNIQYF	TGTGCCTGGAGTCCGGGGGGGCGGAACATTCAGTACTTC
-	TRBJ2-2	TRBV28	-	CASSIGNTLPGNTGELFF	TGTGCCAGCAGTATCGGGAATACCTTACCAGGGAACACCGGGGAGCTGTTTTTT
-	TRBJ1-2	TRBV7-9	-	CASSFDTGFGYTF	TGTGCCAGCAGCTTTGATACAGGGTTTGGCTACACCTTC
TRBD1	TRBJ1-2	TRBV19	-	CASSDRGVLYGYTF	TGTGCCAGTTCCGACAGGGGCGTCCTCTATGGCTACACCTTC
TRBD2	TRBJ2-3	TRBV20-1	-	CSARKLAGPTDTQYF	TGCAGTGCTAGAAAACTAGCGGGCCCCACAGATACGCAGTATTTT
TRBD1	TRBJ1-1	TRBV15	-	CATSNRDSGVPEAFF	TGTGCCACCAGCAACCGGGACAGTGGGGTCCCTGAAGCTTTCTTT
TRBD1	TRBJ2-7	TRBV28	-	CASEGGGVDYEQYF	TGTGCCAGCGAAGGGGGCGGCGTGGACTACGAGCAGTACTTC
TRBD2	TRBJ2-5	TRBV4-3	-	CASSQVLEAGGSQETQYF	TGCGCCAGCAGCCAAGTTCTTGAAGCGGGGGGATCTCAAGAGACCCAGTACTTC
-	TRBJ1-3	TRBV29-1	-	CSGWGSGNTIYF	TGCAGCGGTTGGGGATCAGGAAACACCATATATTTT
-	TRBJ2-7	TRBV2	once	CASTDPSYEQYF	TGTGCCAGCACCGACCCCAGCTACGAGCAGTACTTC
-	TRBJ1-1	TRBV3-1	-	CASSQDPGRQLNTEAFF	TGTGCCAGCAGCCAAGATCCTGGGCGGCAGTTGAACACTGAAGCTTTCTTT